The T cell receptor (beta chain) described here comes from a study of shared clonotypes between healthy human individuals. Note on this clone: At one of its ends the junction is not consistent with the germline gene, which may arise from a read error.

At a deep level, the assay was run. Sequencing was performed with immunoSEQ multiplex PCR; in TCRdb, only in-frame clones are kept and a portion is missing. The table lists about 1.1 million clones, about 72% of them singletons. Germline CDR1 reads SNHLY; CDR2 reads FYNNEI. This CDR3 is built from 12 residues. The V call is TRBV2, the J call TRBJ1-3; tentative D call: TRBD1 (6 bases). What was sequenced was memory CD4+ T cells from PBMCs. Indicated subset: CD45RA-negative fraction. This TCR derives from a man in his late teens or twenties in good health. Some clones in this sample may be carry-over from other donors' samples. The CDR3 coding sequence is TGTGCCAGCAGTGGGGTAACAGGGTCCGCTGGGTTT. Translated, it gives CASSGVTGSAGF.